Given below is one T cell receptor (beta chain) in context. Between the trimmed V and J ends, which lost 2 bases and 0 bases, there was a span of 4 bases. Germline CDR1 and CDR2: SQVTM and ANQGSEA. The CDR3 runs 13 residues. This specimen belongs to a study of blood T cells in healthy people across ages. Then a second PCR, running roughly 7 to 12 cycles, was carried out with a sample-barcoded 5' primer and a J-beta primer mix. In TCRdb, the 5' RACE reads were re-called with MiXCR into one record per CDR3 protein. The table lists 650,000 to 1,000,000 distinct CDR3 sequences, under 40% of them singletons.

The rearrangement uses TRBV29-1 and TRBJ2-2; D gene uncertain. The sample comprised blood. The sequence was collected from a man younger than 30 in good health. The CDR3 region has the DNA TGCAGCGTTGAATTTCCGAACACCGGGGAGCTGTTTTTT. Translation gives CSVEFPNTGELFF.